This T cell receptor (beta chain) was identified in a study of post-analysis software for immune sequencing data. Study observations and caveats: In patients, TRBV5-6, TRBV5-1 and TRBV20-1 belonged to four or five TRBV segments found more frequently than in controls. Batch-matched samples strongly co-clustered by F measure. Multiple sclerosis patients showed significantly lower normalized Chao1 diversity than controls did.

Notes on this clonotype: The antigen remains unidentified.

Unique molecular identifiers featured in each of the TCR beta cDNA libraries. Input amounts of about 0.95 to 11 million T cells were used. These gave some 500,000 cDNA molecules, so each molecule approximated one T cell. Each CDR3 protein is one row after TCRdb ran MiXCR on the PCR reads. The sample includes over 150,000 distinct CDR3 sequences, around 36% seen only once; the top ten take under 30%. The V gene's germline CDR1 is SGHDT and CDR2 YYEEEE. The CDR3 has 15 amino acids. The specimen was blood, collected after autologous hematopoietic stem cell transplantation. The V and J genes are TRBV5-6 and TRBJ2-7; D remains ambiguous. The end of the DNA is better explained by TRBJ2-5, so the J call may be wrong. This sequence was found in a girl aged 5-17 years with multiple sclerosis. In DNA, the CDR3 is TGTGCCAGCAGCTTGGTAGGGTTTGGTACAGAGACCCAGTACTTC. Amino acid sequence: CASSLVGFGTETQYF.